The sequence of this T cell receptor (beta chain) was determined in a study of T cell repertoires in cytomegalovirus infection. Study overall: It was recently identified HLA-C-restricted and well-studied HLA-B-restricted CMV epitopes that the study used. Public TCR beta signatures marked donors with CMV infection and the matching HLA.

Each CDR3 protein is one row after TCRdb ran MiXCR on the reads. The sample lists 550,000 to 700,000 distinct CDR3 sequences; about 39% were seen once. General study results and limits: Of the TCR beta families, the public ones yielded a cumulative frequency that identified carriers of CMV plus the relevant HLA. The study found HLA-C-restricted CMV-specific TCR beta clonotypes dominating the ex vivo response.

In the case of this clonotype: What it recognizes is unknown.

Germline CDR1 is ENHRY and CDR2 is SYGVKD. The CDR3 has 14 amino acids. V shed 5 bases and J 6 bases; nucleotides not matched to a gene: 10. This chain links TRBV10-3 with TRBJ2-7, with TRBD2 matching over 7 bases. The sequencing used cultured PBMCs, collected from culture after CMV antigen stimulation. The clonotype originates from a human donor in good health (CMV status not recorded). Some clones in this sample may be carry-over from other donors' samples. CDR3 coding DNA: TGTGCCATCAGTCCTAGCGGCGTTGAAGGCGAGCAGTACTTC. Translated: CAISPSGVEGEQYF.